Shown below are 19 T cell receptor beta chains from a single sample sequenced in a study of blood T cell repertoires in COVID-19. Sequencing was performed with immunoSEQ multiplex PCR; in TCRdb, only in-frame clones are kept and a portion is missing. Of more than 40,000 clones listed, around nine tenths were seen once; the top ten hold 15% to 20%. The sample comprised peripheral blood. The source of these receptors is a man aged 55-75 years with active or convalescent COVID-19.

There are a few counts of this clone. The chain has TRBV18 and TRBJ2-7, with 8 nucleotides matching TRBD1. This CDR3 has 13 amino acids. J was trimmed by 9 bases and V by 5 bases; bases with no gene match: 9. Germline V gene data show CDR1 as KGHSH and CDR2 as LQKENI. In nucleotides, the CDR3 is TGTGCCAGCTCATCAGTAGACAGGGGCGCGCAGTACTTC. Its translation is CASSSVDRGAQYF.

The chain joins TRBV6-1 to TRBJ1-3; perhaps TRBD1 as D (5 bases). Germline V lookup: CDR1 MNHNS, CDR2 SASEGT. This CDR3 is 17 amino acids long. Trimming cost V 2 bases and J 0 bases, with 14 bases left between them. This CDR3 reads CASSELGGKNSGNTIYF. The CDR3 coding sequence is TGTGCCAGCAGTGAATTGGGGGGAAAGAACTCTGGAAACACCATATATTTT.

The chain has TRBV7-9 and TRBJ2-5; D remains ambiguous. CDR1 and CDR2 from the germline V gene are SEHNR and FQNEAQ (reference sequence). The CDR3 is 13 residues long. V lost 5 bases, J lost 4 bases, and 11 bases lay in between. In DNA, the CDR3 is TGTGCCAGCAGCCGCTTCCCAGTAGAGACCCAGTACTTC. Translating it yields CASSRFPVETQYF.

This clone was counted only a few times. The V call is TRBV11-2, the J call TRBJ2-7; D is ambiguous. The V end was cut by 2 bases, the J end by 5 bases, with 4 bases between. This CDR3 comprises 11 residues. The germline CDR1 and CDR2 sequences are SGHAT and FQNNGV. Here the CDR3 DNA reads TGTGCCAGCAGCTTATATCACGAGCAGTACTTC. Its protein product is CASSLYHEQYF.

This chain joins TRBV27 and TRBJ2-1; D might be TRBD1 (6 bases). CDR1 MNHEY and CDR2 SMNVEV come from the germline V gene (reference sequence). The CDR3 consists of 17 residues. Trimming stripped 8 bases from V and 6 bases from J, with 26 bases between. The CDR3 sequence is CASLRRPLRGPGNEQFF. CDR3 bases: TGTGCCAGCTTACGGAGGCCTCTCAGGGGACCCGGCAATGAGCAGTTCTTC.

The chain has TRBV2 and TRBJ2-2; 13 positions agree with TRBD2. The ends lost 6 bases at V and 5 bases at J; junction bases unmatched: 6. The germline CDR1 and CDR2 sequences are SNHLY and FYNNEI. CDR3 size: 16 residues. DNA for the CDR3: TGTGCCAGCAGATCCCGGACTAGCGGGGGAACCGGGGAGCTGTTTTTT. This sequence encodes CASRSRTSGGTGELFF.

The V and J genes are TRBV11-3 and TRBJ2-3; TRBD2 is a possible D gene (5 bases). V was cut by 1 base and J by 1 base, with 12 bases left in between. Per the germline V gene, CDR1 is SGHNT and CDR2 is YENEEA. This CDR3 has 16 amino acids. CDR3 DNA: TGTGCCAGCAGCTTAGGAGTAGCCGGGGGCACAGATACGCAGTATTTT. As protein: CASSLGVAGGTDTQYF.

The chain is built from TRBV3-1 (or the pseudogene TRBV3-2) and TRBJ1-2, with D possibly TRBD1 on 5 matching bases. The CDR3 spans 14 residues. From germline, CDR1 is LGHDT and CDR2 YNNKEL (reference sequence). V was clipped by 1 base and J by 4 bases, with 10 bases between them. CDR3: CASSQAMQGYGYTF. CDR3 nucleotide sequence: TGTGCCAGCAGCCAAGCGATGCAGGGCTATGGCTACACCTTC.

V is TRBV5-6 and J is TRBJ2-5; the D gene is possibly TRBD2 (5 bases). Germline values: CDR1 SGHDT, CDR2 YYEEEE. Trimming took off 0 bases at V and 2 bases at J, with 8 bases between the two ends. The CDR3 is 14 residues long. Here the CDR3 DNA reads TGTGCCAGCAGCTTGGGACTATCTCAAGAGACCCAGTACTTC. It encodes CASSLGLSQETQYF.

The chain joins TRBV30 to TRBJ2-1; D is possibly TRBD2 (6 bases). Per germline, CDR1 GTSNPN and CDR2 SVGIG (reference sequence). V was shortened by 5 bases and J by 7 bases, with 15 bases between the two germline ends. This CDR3 has 13 amino acids. The CDR3 DNA follows: TGTGCCTGGGAAGGGGCTAGCGTGAATGAGCAGTTCTTC. Amino acids: CAWEGASVNEQFF.

The chain couples TRBV3-1 (or the pseudogene TRBV3-2) to TRBJ2-7, with TRBD2 as a possible D gene (6 bases). The CDR3 extends over 16 amino acids. Trimming stripped 0 bases from V and 3 bases from J, with 15 bases between. Germline V gene lookup returns CDR1 LGHDT and CDR2 YNNKEL (reference sequence). CDR3 protein: CASSQDLEEGIYEQYF. Written as DNA, the CDR3 is TGTGCCAGCAGCCAAGATCTAGAGGAGGGAATCTACGAGCAGTACTTC.

The rearrangement uses TRBV27 and TRBJ2-3; 9 bases agree with TRBD1. J gave up 2 bases and V 5 bases, and 8 bases lay outside the gene matches. The CDR3 spans 16 residues. The germline gives CDR1 MNHEY, CDR2 SMNVEV (reference sequence). CDR3 bases: TGTGCCAGCAGTCCACCACAGGGGGCCTTCACAGATACGCAGTATTTT. The encoded protein is CASSPPQGAFTDTQYF.

The chain couples TRBV19 to TRBJ1-2; possible D gene TRBD1, 5 bases. This CDR3 spans 13 amino acids. The germline CDR1 and CDR2 sequences are LNHDA and SQIVND (reference sequence). The ends were cut back, 2 bases at V and 4 bases at J, with 8 bases in the middle. The CDR3 sequence is CASSIQGSYGYTF. In DNA form, the CDR3 reads TGTGCCAGTAGTATACAGGGAAGCTATGGCTACACCTTC.

The chain employs TRBV19 and TRBJ1-1; D call uncertain. Germline values: CDR1 LNHDA, CDR2 SQIVND (reference sequence). The V gene lost 8 bases and the J gene lost 1 base, with 20 bases spanning the gap. CDR3 length: 16 amino acids. The CDR3 DNA reads TGTGCCAGTCGAAGTGTTTTCCGGACTGCGAACACTGAAGCTTTCTTT. This encodes CASRSVFRTANTEAFF.

The V and J genes are TRBV24-1 and TRBJ2-5, with D possibly matching TRBD2 (5 bases). CDR3 length: 16 amino acids. Deletions cut 3 bases from V and 2 bases from J, with 15 bases between. Germline lookup yields CDR1 KGHDR and CDR2 SFDVKD. Here the CDR3 reads CATSDTNPGVQETQYF. Written as DNA, the CDR3 is TGTGCCACCAGTGATACCAACCCCGGGGTTCAAGAGACCCAGTACTTC.

This clone has a count of ten or more. V usage is TRBV3-1 (or the pseudogene TRBV3-2) and J usage is TRBJ1-6; TRBD1 matches at 7 bases. The CDR3 consists of 16 residues. The germline V gene has CDR1 LGHDT and CDR2 YNNKEL (reference sequence). Trimming at V came to 0 bases and at J to 6 bases, leaving 5 bases not matched to a gene. DNA of the CDR3: TGTGCCAGCAGCCAAGATGGAGGGGACAGTAATTCACCCCTCCACTTT. Residues: CASSQDGGDSNSPLHF.

A few counts support this clone. V is TRBV7-9 and J is TRBJ1-1, with D hard to call. Germline CDR1 reads SEHNR; CDR2 reads FQNEAQ (reference sequence). V lost 3 bases and J 6 bases, leaving 14 bases between the germline ends. This CDR3 spans 14 amino acids. CDR3 loop: CASSFGPPRAEAFF. The CDR3 DNA reads as TGTGCCAGCAGCTTCGGCCCCCCGAGGGCTGAAGCTTTCTTT.

The chain employs TRBV5-3 and TRBJ1-2; D is ambiguous. TRBV5-3 is given ORF status, its function remaining uncertain. V was cut by 1 base and J by 0 bases, with 7 bases left in between. The CDR3 length is 14 residues. This CDR3 is CARSLYSSNYGYTF. CDR3 nucleotide sequence: TGTGCCAGAAGCTTGTATAGCTCTAACTATGGCTACACCTTC.

CDR3 DNA sequence: TGTGCCAGCAGCCCCGACAGAAATAGCAATCAGCCCCAGCATTTT. It codes for CASSPDRNSNQPQHF. The rearrangement joins TRBV6-5 to TRBJ1-5; TRBD1 might be the D (5 bases). V gave up 6 bases and J gave up 0 bases, with 12 bases separating them. The CDR3 is made up of 15 amino acids. The germline CDR1 and CDR2 sequences are MNHEY and SVGAGI.